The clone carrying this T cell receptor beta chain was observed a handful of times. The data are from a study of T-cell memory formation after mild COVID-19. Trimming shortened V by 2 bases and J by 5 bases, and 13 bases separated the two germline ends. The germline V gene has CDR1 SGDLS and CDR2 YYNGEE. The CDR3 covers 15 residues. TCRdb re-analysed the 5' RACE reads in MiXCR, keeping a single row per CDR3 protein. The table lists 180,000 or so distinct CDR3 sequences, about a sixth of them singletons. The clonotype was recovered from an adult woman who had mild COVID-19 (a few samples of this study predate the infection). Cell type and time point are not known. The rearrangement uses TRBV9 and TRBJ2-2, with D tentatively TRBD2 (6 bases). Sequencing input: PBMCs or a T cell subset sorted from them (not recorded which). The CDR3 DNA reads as TGTGCCAGCAGCGTGCTTCTCGGAGGGACCGGGGAGCTGTTTTTT. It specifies CASSVLLGGTGELFF.